Each of the 13 T cell receptor beta chains below was sequenced from the same sample in a study of T cell responses to AZD1222 COVID-19 vaccine. Method: immunoSEQ multiplex PCR; TCRdb's copy keeps in-frame clones and lacks some. The table has about 39,000 clones, approximately 88% seen once; the top ten hold about 27%. This specimen consisted of peripheral blood, obtained 28 days after the second dose of the MenACWY control vaccine. Receptor source: an adult who received the MenACWY meningococcal vaccine as a control.

V usage is TRBV10-1 and J usage is TRBJ1-5; a weak D match, TRBD1 (5 bases). This CDR3 region has 13 residues. The V end was cut by 6 bases, the J end by 6 bases, with 12 bases between. In germline, CDR1 is WNHNN, CDR2 SYGVQD (reference sequence). In nucleotides, the CDR3 is TGCGCCAGCAGCGAGAGGGGTTCTCAGCCCCAGCATTTT. The encoded protein is CASSERGSQPQHF.

J is TRBJ2-3 and V is TRBV7-9; TRBD2 aligns across 8 bases. The junction had 12 bases not matched to a gene; V was cut back by 4 bases and J by 3 bases. CDR3 size: 17 residues. Germline CDR1 is SEHNR and CDR2 is FQNEAQ (reference sequence). The CDR3 sequence: CASSSATWTSQTDTQYF. The CDR3 DNA sequence: TGTGCCAGCAGCTCCGCCACATGGACTAGCCAGACAGATACGCAGTATTTT.

The rearrangement joins TRBV7-9 to TRBJ2-1; D not resolved. Germline loops: CDR1 SEHNR, CDR2 FQNEAQ (reference sequence). The germline V and J ends were trimmed by 1 base and 12 bases, with 13 bases remaining between them. The CDR3 has 13 amino acids. The DNA of the CDR3 is TGTGCCAGCAGCTTAGAGGAGTCATCTGGGCAGTTCTTC. This translates into CASSLEESSGQFF.

The V and J genes are TRBV24-1 and TRBJ2-2; D gene unclear. Germline CDR1 reads KGHDR; CDR2 reads SFDVKD. This CDR3 spans 13 amino acids. Deletions cut 9 bases from V and 0 bases from J, with 7 bases between. CDR3 residues: CATQQPNTGELFF. The CDR3 nucleotides are TGTGCCACCCAGCAGCCGAACACCGGGGAGCTGTTTTTT.

The J gene is TRBJ2-7, the V gene TRBV6-5; D might be TRBD1 (6 bases). Germline CDR1 MNHEY, CDR2 SVGAGI. The V gene lost 6 bases and the J gene lost 3 bases, with 15 bases spanning the gap. This CDR3 comprises 14 residues. The CDR3 protein is CASRDRDTNYEQYF. The CDR3, as DNA: TGTGCCAGCAGGGACCGGGACACAAACTACGAGCAGTACTTC.

CDR3 nucleotide sequence: TGTGCCAGCAGCGTCGGTGCCAGTCGAGATACGCAGTATTTT. Translation gives CASSVGASRDTQYF. The chain employs TRBV9 and TRBJ2-3; the D is unclear. The CDR3 has 14 residues. Germline V gene lookup returns CDR1 SGDLS and CDR2 YYNGEE. The V and J ends lost 2 bases and 5 bases respectively, with 12 bases between them.

This chain joins TRBV18 and TRBJ2-3, with D unresolved. V lost 1 base and J lost 1, with 6 bases in between. CDR3 size: 14 residues. Germline V CDR1 and CDR2: KGHSH, LQKENI. CDR3 protein: CASSPRAGTDTQYF. The CDR3, as DNA: TGTGCCAGCTCACCACGTGCGGGCACAGATACGCAGTATTTT.

The chain has TRBV19 and TRBJ2-1; 16 nucleotides agree with TRBD2. CDR1 is LNHDA and CDR2 is SQIVND in the germline V gene (reference sequence). The CDR3 contains 17 residues. V lost 9 bases to trimming and J lost 6 bases; unmatched junction nucleotides: 11. This chain's CDR3 is CASKGLAGGVVSNEQFF. The CDR3 region has the DNA TGTGCCAGCAAGGGACTAGCGGGAGGGGTTGTGTCCAATGAGCAGTTCTTC.

The chain employs TRBV4-2 and TRBJ1-3; D might be TRBD1 (6 bases). The germline V gene encodes CDR1 LGHNA and CDR2 YNFKEQ. This CDR3 has 17 residues. Trimming shortened V by 0 bases and J by 3 bases, and 15 bases separated the two germline ends. CDR3 loop: CASSQDMGAGSGNTIYF. The DNA of the CDR3 is TGTGCCAGCAGCCAAGATATGGGGGCAGGGAGTGGAAACACCATATATTTT.

The rearrangement uses TRBV2 and TRBJ2-1, with D perhaps given as TRBD1 or TRBD2 (5 bases each). The CDR3 extends over 10 amino acids. The V end lost 6 bases, the J end lost 10 bases, and 7 bases lay between the germline ends. Germline CDR1 SNHLY, CDR2 FYNNEI. CDR3 region: CASRGVEQFF. For the CDR3, the DNA is TGTGCCAGCAGGGGGGTGGAGCAGTTCTTC. The full variable domain, rest sourced from reference TRBV2 and TRBJ2-1, is EPEVTQTPSHQVTQMGQEVILRCVPISNHLYFYWYRQILGQKVEFLVSFYNNEISEKSEIFDDQFSVERPDGSNFTLKIRSTKLEDSAMYFCASRGVEQFFGPGTRLTVL.

This sequence joins TRBV29-1 and TRBJ2-5, with unresolved D. V shed 6 bases and J shed 0 bases, with 8 bases lying between them. The CDR3 has 12 residues. The germline V gene has CDR1 SQVTM and CDR2 ANQGSEA. The CDR3 sequence: CSVGRDQETQYF. The CDR3 coding sequence is TGCAGCGTCGGACGCGACCAAGAGACCCAGTACTTC. Full variable domain (outside the CDR3, taken from reference TRBV29-1 and TRBJ2-5): SAVISQKPSRDICQRGTSLTIQCQVDSQVTMMFWYRQQPGQSLTLIATANQGSEATYESGFVIDKFPISRPNLTFSTLTVSNMSPEDSSIYLCSVGRDQETQYFGPGTRLLVL.

This clone was seen a handful of times. The V gene is TRBV19, the J gene TRBJ2-7; D gene unclear. Germline CDR1 LNHDA, CDR2 SQIVND (reference sequence). The ends were cut back, 7 bases at V and 1 base at J, with 14 bases in the middle. The CDR3 loop spans 14 amino acids. CDR3: CASKGRTESYEQYF. The DNA of the CDR3 is TGTGCCAGTAAGGGAAGGACGGAATCCTACGAGCAGTACTTC.

This clone was seen just once. The rearrangement links TRBV12-3 or TRBV12-4 to TRBJ2-3; D gene uncertain. V lost 6 bases and J lost 2, with 9 bases in between. This CDR3 has 13 residues. DNA for the CDR3: TGTGCCAGCAGCCCCTATAACACAGATACGCAGTATTTT. It is translated as CASSPYNTDTQYF.